This T cell receptor (beta chain) is drawn from a study of blood T cell repertoires in COVID-19. About the research overall: Samples came from the United States, Italy and Spain, spanning acute and convalescent COVID-19. From T cells, B-cell-depleted T cells, or PBMCs came the material, which was cDNA or gDNA.

Original processing notes: Nucleated cell counts were estimated from reference gene primer amplification. Repertoires were generated with immunoSEQ multiplex PCR, while TCRdb's copy carries only in-frame clones and drops some. V and J calls plus clone size are reproduced from that table; the DNA served to infer D and trimming. The table has some 110,000 clones, around four fifths seen once; the top ten hold 6.5% to 10%. CDR3 size: 14 residues. Germline V lookup: CDR1 KGHSH, CDR2 LQKENI. The V end lost 1 base, the J end lost 1 base, and 7 bases lay between the germline ends. The TCR sequence derives from a man between 70 and 80 years old with acute or convalescent COVID-19. V gene TRBV18 combines with J gene TRBJ1-1; D gene uncertain. The sequenced sample was peripheral blood. The CDR3 reads CASSPLIGNTEAFF. In DNA, the CDR3 is TGTGCCAGCTCACCACTAATCGGGAACACTGAAGCTTTCTTT. Variable domain in full (rest from reference TRBV18 and TRBJ1-1): NAGVMQNPRHLVRRRGQEARLRCSPMKGHSHVYWYRQLPEEGLKFMVYLQKENIIDESGMPKERFSAEFPKEGPSILRIQQVVRGDSAAYFCASSPLIGNTEAFFGQGTRLTVV.